This T cell receptor beta chain was sequenced for a study of T cell responses to AZD1222 COVID-19 vaccine. Study-wide findings and caveats: After the peak T cell response, and only then, were repertoires sampled.

Using immunoSEQ multiplex PCR, the repertoire was profiled, and TCRdb retains in-frame clones only, with some absent. In the table there are 57,000 or so clones, roughly 80% of which are singletons. V gave up 6 bases and J gave up 8 bases, with 19 bases separating them. The CDR3 totals 14 residues. CDR1 and CDR2 (germline): KGHSH, LQKENI. Note on this clone: Its antigen is unidentified.

The specimen comprised peripheral blood, sampled 28 days after the second AZD1222 dose. The chain combines TRBV18 with TRBJ1-2; tentatively, D is TRBD1 (6 bases). The receptor comes from an adult who received the AZD1222 COVID-19 vaccine. DNA of the CDR3: TGTGCCAGCTCGTCAGGGGCTGGATCAGGAGGCTACACCTTC. This sequence encodes CASSSGAGSGGYTF. The whole variable domain, remainder taken from reference TRBV18 and TRBJ1-2, is NAGVMQNPRHLVRRRGQEARLRCSPMKGHSHVYWYRQLPEEGLKFMVYLQKENIIDESGMPKERFSAEFPKEGPSILRIQQVVRGDSAAYFCASSSGAGSGGYTFGSGTRLTVV.